A selection of T cell receptor beta chains follows, all from one sample in a study of T cells expressing NK-cell markers. TCRdb re-called the 5' RACE reads, yielding one record per CDR3 amino acid sequence without DNA. In all, the sample yields roughly 350,000 distinct CDR3 sequences. The sample was blood T cells: a sorted CD56 or NKG2C T cell subset, CD4+ or CD8+ T cells, or bulk PBMC T cells (not recorded which). The receptor source for this set is a man aged 18-70 years in good health. The CDR3 runs from the conserved cysteine through the conserved F or W.

TRBV6-1,TRBJ1-1,CASSEKVPRLWRTEAFF
TRBV5-5,TRBJ2-7,CASSLGRGINEQYF
TRBV10-3,TRBJ1-1,CAISGPGGKAFF
TRBV11-2,TRBJ1-5,CASSPGEYSNQPQHF
TRBV7-3,TRBJ2-5,CASSSNGGETQYF
TRBV7-2,TRBJ2-1,CASSSTSGPYNEQFF
TRBV29-1,TRBJ2-7,CSVKTSGTGGYEQYF
TRBV25-1,TRBJ2-2,CASRGQGSAGELFF
TRBV5-1,TRBJ1-2,CASSLDQGTINYGYTF
TRBV25-1,TRBJ1-2,CASSDSWYYTF
TRBV5-1,TRBJ2-5,CASSSTTSAETQYF
TRBV5-1,TRBJ1-4,CASSFAGISREKLFF
TRBV28,TRBJ2-1,CASGTGGAVNEQFF
TRBV7-7,TRBJ2-1,CASSPTPDNEQFF
TRBV12-5,TRBJ1-2,CASGSVRAKSNGYTF
TRBV2,TRBJ2-1,CASRSRGNEQFF
TRBV7-2,TRBJ2-1,CASSPYSGGIYNEQFF
TRBV12-3/TRBV12-4,TRBJ2-2,CASSFSFLNTGELFF
TRBV7-2,TRBJ1-2,CASSFGGSYGYTF
TRBV6-5,TRBJ2-7,CASSYSPSGDYEQYF
TRBV5-4,TRBJ2-1,CASSGLAGAPREQFF
TRBV5-5,TRBJ1-2,CASSLTGGESPGYTF
TRBV28,TRBJ2-5,CASSNPLAAETQYF
TRBV6-1,TRBJ1-2,CASSRLPGTGIYGYTF
TRBV5-1,TRBJ2-5,CASSLNRDRSQETQYF
TRBV14,TRBJ2-3,CASSPQTGTDTQYF
TRBV3-1,TRBJ1-1,CASSHSLGWAFF
TRBV6-1,TRBJ1-5,CASSRQGGNQPQHF
TRBV7-2,TRBJ2-2,CASTLKQRNTGELFF
TRBV11-1,TRBJ2-6,CASSLDSGANVLTF
TRBV24-1,TRBJ1-4,CATSDLETELNEKLFF
TRBV30,TRBJ2-7,CAWIPPGGGRYEQYF
TRBV12-3/TRBV12-4,TRBJ1-5,CASSPTFMNQPQHF
TRBV4-1,TRBJ2-7,CASSQDKSTQYF
TRBV30,TRBJ2-7,CAWSLGTDEQYF
TRBV5-1,TRBJ1-2,CASNPGDPNYGYTF
TRBV2,TRBJ1-4,CASKGGGDEKLFF
TRBV7-3,TRBJ2-2,CASGLQGATGELFF
TRBV11-2,TRBJ2-2,CASSSSNFDGGAGAGELFF
TRBV20-1,TRBJ2-1,CSGLQGGQPFLSSYNEQFF
TRBV28,TRBJ2-1,CASSLGGDLNNEQFF
TRBV18,TRBJ2-5,CASSPGVSQETQYF
TRBV12-5,TRBJ1-2,CASGLLANNYGYTF
TRBV20-1,TRBJ2-7,CSARGQYLYEQYF
TRBV27,TRBJ1-2,CASSGQFQGGYTF
TRBV5-1,TRBJ1-2,CASSPGTGAFGSGYTF
TRBV5-4,TRBJ2-4,CASSLYDRGKVAKNIQYF
TRBV5-1,TRBJ2-1,CASSLDGGGRGEQFF
TRBV5-1,TRBJ2-2,CASSLGQITGELFF
TRBV20-1,TRBJ2-3,CSARDPSGTDTQYF
TRBV6-2/TRBV6-3,TRBJ2-7,CASSYGLAGGYEQYF
TRBV6-5,TRBJ1-5,CASRRGGGVWGNQPQHF
TRBV6-5,TRBJ1-2,CASSYSFGRLSNYGYTF
TRBV21-1,TRBJ2-7,CASNPTGVWAYEQYF